The entry below gives a single T cell receptor (beta chain) sequence along with its context. Its matching antigen is unknown. In germline, CDR1 is SGHDT, CDR2 YYEEEE. CDR3 length equals 14 residues. Trimming removed 1 base at V and 4 bases at J, with 10 bases between. Survey sequencing of tumors mostly used 4.5 to 6 ug DNA, two replicates. Produced via immunoSEQ multiplex PCR; TCRdb's table is partial and in-frame only. The sample carries approximately 7,100 clones, 45% recorded once. The data belong to a study of neoadjuvant anti-PD-1 for oral cavity cancer. Study as a whole: Nivolumab at 3 mg/kg was mostly given biweekly, three to four doses, pre-surgery.

Study results and limitations: Only a few patients per response group were TCR-analyzed; validation needed.

The V call is TRBV5-6, the J call TRBJ2-3, with unresolved D. The sequence came from a person between 35 and 79 years old with oral cavity squamous cell carcinoma. The source material was tumor tissue, sampled before nivolumab (anti-PD-1) treatment. As DNA, the CDR3 is TGTGCCAGCAGCTTGCCCCAGGCCCCAGATACGCAGTATTTT. It encodes CASSLPQAPDTQYF.